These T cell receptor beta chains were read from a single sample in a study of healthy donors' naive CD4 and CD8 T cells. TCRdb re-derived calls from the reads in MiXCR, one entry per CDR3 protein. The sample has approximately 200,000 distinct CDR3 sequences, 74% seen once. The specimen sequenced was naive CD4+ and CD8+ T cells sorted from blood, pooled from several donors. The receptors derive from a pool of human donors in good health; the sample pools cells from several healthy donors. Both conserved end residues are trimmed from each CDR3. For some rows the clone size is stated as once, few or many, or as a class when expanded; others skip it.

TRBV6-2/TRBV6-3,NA,ASSQDREKARDEQY
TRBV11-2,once,ASSPRAVSWGYT
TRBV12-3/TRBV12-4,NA,ASDQGGGNTEAF
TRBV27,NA,ASSQQGNYGYT
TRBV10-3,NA,AISEYSGNQETQY
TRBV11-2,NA,ASSLPIRWAKNIQY
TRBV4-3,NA,ASSHLSTTGANVLT
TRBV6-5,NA,ASREGQGGNSPLH
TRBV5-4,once,ASSIYRGIRGTGELF
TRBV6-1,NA,ASSEDSSPHNEQF
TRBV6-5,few,ASSYSNWDADTQY
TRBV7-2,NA,ASSLGPGNYGYT
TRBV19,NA,ASTPGQSFGYT
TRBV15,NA,ATSSGRVEGQPQH
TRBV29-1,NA,SVWTEITQF